In its sample, the clone carrying this T cell receptor (beta chain) was seen many times. As yet, its antigen is unknown. Indicated time point: newly diagnosed GD, antithyroid drugs for less than 3 months. PBMC-derived RNA was used for the TCR library. Graves' disease diagnosis followed American Thyroid Association guidelines. One endocrinology department in Xi'an, China, was where patients came from. This sample stems from a study of regulatory T cells in long-lasting Graves disease. This CDR3 is built from 17 residues. J gave up 4 bases and V 5 bases, and 11 bases lay outside the gene matches. Germline V gene data show CDR1 as MNHEY and CDR2 as SMNVEV (reference sequence). Sequencing libraries for TCR beta were prepared with iRepertoire HTBI primers and Arm-PCR of CDR3 regions. TCRdb re-called the multiplex PCR reads with MiXCR, one entry per CDR3 protein. The sample includes 500,000 or so distinct CDR3 sequences, 14% of them seen just once.

Study-level results: Comparison showed that persistent patients shared more public clonotypes (about 2,700) than new patients (approximately 870).

These data are also associated with another study on T cells in Graves' hyperthyroidism and ophthalmopathy. That paper adds: Using the HTBI primer set, a first-round RT-PCR was run on the TCR CDR3.

The clonotype originates from a woman aged 45-60 years with Graves disease. The sequencing used peripheral blood mononuclear cells (PBMCs), collected at new diagnosis, from a patient treated with antithyroid drugs. This chain connects TRBV27 to TRBJ2-1; 10 positions agree with TRBD2. For the CDR3, the DNA is TGTGCCAGCAGTCTCATAACCGGGACTAGCGCATACAATGAGCAGTTCTTC. Its translation: CASSLITGTSAYNEQFF.